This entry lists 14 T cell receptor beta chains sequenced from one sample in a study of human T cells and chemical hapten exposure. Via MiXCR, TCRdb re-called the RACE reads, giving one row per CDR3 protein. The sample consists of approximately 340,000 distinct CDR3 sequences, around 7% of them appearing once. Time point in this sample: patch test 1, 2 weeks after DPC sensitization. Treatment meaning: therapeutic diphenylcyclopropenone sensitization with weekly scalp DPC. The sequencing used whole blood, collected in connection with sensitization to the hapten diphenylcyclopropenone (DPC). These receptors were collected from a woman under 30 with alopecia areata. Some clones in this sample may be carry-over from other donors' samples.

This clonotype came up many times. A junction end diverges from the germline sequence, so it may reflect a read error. The CDR3 bases are TGTGCCAGCAGCCTAGCGGGGCTAGATGAGCAGTTCTTC. Translation gives CASSLAGLDEQFF. This sequence joins TRBV7-2 and TRBJ2-1; TRBD2 matches 9 bases. From germline, CDR1 is SGHTA and CDR2 FQGNSA. The CDR3 runs to 13 residues. Combining the CDR3 with reference TRBV7-2 and TRBJ2-1 gives the whole variable domain GAGVSQSPSNKVTEKGKDVELRCDPISGHTALYWYRQSLGQGLEFLIYFQGNSAPDKSGLPSDRFSAERTGGSVSTLTIQRTQQEDSAVYLCASSLAGLDEQFFGPGTRLTVL.

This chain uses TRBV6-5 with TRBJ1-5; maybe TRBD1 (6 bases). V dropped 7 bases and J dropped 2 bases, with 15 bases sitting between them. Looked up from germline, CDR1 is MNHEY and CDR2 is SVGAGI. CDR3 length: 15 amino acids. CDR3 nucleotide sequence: TGTGCCAGCAATCCCAGGGCAGGGGGCAATCAGCCCCAGCATTTT. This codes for CASNPRAGGNQPQHF.

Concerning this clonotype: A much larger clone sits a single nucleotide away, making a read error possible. CDR3 region: CASNQGNRNQPPHF. The CDR3 coding sequence is TGTGCCAGCAATCAGGGGAATCGGAATCAGCCCCCGCATTTT. The chain recombines TRBV6-2 or TRBV6-3 with TRBJ1-5, with a tentative D call TRBD1 (6 bases). The CDR3 contains 14 residues. Germline CDR1 and CDR2: MNHEY and SVGEGT.

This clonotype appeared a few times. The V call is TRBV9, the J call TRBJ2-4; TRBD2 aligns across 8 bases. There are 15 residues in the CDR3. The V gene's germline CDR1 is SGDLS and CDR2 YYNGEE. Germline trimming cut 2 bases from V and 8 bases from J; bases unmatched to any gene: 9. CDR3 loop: CASSVAGTSGDIQYF. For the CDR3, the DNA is TGTGCCAGCAGCGTTGCCGGGACTAGTGGGGACATTCAGTACTTC.

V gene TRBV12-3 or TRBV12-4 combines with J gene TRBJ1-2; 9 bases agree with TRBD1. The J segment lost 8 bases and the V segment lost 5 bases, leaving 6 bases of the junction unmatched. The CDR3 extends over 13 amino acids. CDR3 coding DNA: TGTGCCAGCAGTCTCCTCGGGACAGGGGGCTACACCTTC. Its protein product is CASSLLGTGGYTF.

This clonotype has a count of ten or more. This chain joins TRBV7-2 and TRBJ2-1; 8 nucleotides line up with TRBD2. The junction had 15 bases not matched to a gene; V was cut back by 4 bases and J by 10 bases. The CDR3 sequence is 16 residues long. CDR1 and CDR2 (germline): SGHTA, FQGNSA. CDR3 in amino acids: CASSSPIGTRKGEQFF. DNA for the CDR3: TGTGCCAGCAGCTCCCCGATCGGGACTAGAAAGGGCGAGCAGTTCTTC.

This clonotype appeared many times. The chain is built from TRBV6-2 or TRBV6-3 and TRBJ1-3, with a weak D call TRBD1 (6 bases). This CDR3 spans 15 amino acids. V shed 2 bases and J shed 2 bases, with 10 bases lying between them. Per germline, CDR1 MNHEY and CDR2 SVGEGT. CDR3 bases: TGTGCCAGCAGTTACGGGACACCCCCTGGAAACACCATATATTTT. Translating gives CASSYGTPPGNTIYF.

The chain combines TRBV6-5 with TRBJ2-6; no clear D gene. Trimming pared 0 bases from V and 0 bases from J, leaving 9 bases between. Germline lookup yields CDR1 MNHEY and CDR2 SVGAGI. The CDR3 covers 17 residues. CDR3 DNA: TGTGCCAGCAGTTACTCGGTTCCAAGCTCTGGGGCCAACGTCCTGACTTTC. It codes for CASSYSVPSSGANVLTF.

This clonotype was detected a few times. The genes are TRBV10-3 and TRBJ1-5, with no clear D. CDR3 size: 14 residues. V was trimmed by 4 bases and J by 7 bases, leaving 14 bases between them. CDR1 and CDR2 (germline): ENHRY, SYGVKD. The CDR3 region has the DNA TGTGCCATCAGTGGTGGAGTTCCGGGGCAGCCCCAGCATTTT. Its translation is CAISGGVPGQPQHF.

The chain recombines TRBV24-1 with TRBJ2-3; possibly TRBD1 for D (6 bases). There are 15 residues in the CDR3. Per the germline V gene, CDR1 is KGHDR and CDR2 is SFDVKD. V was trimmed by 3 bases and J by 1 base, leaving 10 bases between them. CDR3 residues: CATSDPTGRTDTQYF. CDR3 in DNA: TGTGCCACCAGTGATCCGACAGGTCGCACAGATACGCAGTATTTT.

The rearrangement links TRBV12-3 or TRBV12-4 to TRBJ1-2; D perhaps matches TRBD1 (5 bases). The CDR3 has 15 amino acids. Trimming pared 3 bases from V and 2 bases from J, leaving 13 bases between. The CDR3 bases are TGTGCCAGCAGTTTGGCAGGGCACTCCAACTATGGCTACACCTTC. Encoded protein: CASSLAGHSNYGYTF.

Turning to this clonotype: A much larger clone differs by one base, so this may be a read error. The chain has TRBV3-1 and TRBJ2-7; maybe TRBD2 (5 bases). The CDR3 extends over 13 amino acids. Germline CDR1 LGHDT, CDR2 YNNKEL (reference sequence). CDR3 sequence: CASSPTTRVELYF. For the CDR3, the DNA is TGTGCCAGCAGCCCGACGACGCGGGTCGAGCTGTACTTC.

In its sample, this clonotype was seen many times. CDR3 bases: TGTGCCAGCAGTCTCAATGCACAGGGGGCGGCTTTCTTT. Residues: CASSLNAQGAAFF. The rearrangement uses TRBV6-6 and TRBJ1-1; TRBD1 matches at 9 bases. V gave up 5 bases and J gave up 11 bases; unmatched junction bases: 9. The CDR3 sequence is 13 residues long. Germline V gene lookup returns CDR1 MNHNY and CDR2 SVGAGI (reference sequence).

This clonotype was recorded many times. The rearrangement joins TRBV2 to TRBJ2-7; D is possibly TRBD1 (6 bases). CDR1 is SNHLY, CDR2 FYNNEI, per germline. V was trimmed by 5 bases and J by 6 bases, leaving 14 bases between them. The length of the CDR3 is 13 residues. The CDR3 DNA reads TGTGCCAGCAGTTCACAGGGTACAGGCGAGCAGTACTTC. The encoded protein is CASSSQGTGEQYF.